This T cell receptor (beta chain) is drawn from a study of blood T cell repertoires in COVID-19. Study-wide context: Collection of acute and convalescent COVID-19 samples took place in the United States, Italy and Spain.

The CDR3 is 15 residues long. The V and J ends lost 4 bases and 2 bases, in that order; junction bases with no gene match: 6. Germline values: CDR1 WSHSY, CDR2 SAAADI. Authors' processing steps: By means of reference gene primer amplification, nucleated cell counts were estimated. This table comes from immunoSEQ multiplex PCR, and its TCRdb copy is limited to in-frame clones, with some not included. D and trimming were read from the DNA, whereas the V and J calls and clone size are those reported in that table. The repertoire holds about 240,000 clones, with about three quarters as singletons. The rearrangement joins TRBV10-2 to TRBJ1-1; 8 bases line up with TRBD1. The sequencing input was peripheral blood. The sequence was collected from a woman of 80 years or more with acute or convalescent COVID-19. CDR3: CASSGSGQANTEAFF. The CDR3 DNA follows: TGCGCCAGCAGTGGTTCGGGACAGGCTAACACTGAAGCTTTCTTT.